The 3 T cell receptor beta chains below come from one sample, sequenced in a study of blood T cell repertoires in COVID-19 (dated by TCRdb to 2018 to 2021). The library was built by means of the immunoSEQ multiplex PCR assay. As stored in TCRdb, this immuneACCESS dataset retains in-frame rearrangements with V and J assigned. A fraction of the clones does not appear; measured against another copy, unresolved V genes explain less than half of the discrepancy, and the remainder lacks a known reason. The sample table records hundreds of thousands of clones; 85% to 90% of these occur just once. The top ten constitute less than 1.2% of the sample. The sample comprised PBMCs or T cells enriched from blood (not recorded which). The receptor source for this set is a young man who had recovered from COVID-19.

V usage is TRBV4-1 and J usage is TRBJ1-4, with D perhaps TRBD1 (6 bases). V lost 5 bases, J lost 2 bases, and 12 bases lay in between. The CDR3 is made up of 15 amino acids. The germline gives CDR1 MGHRA, CDR2 YSYEKL. CDR3 DNA: TGCGCCAGCAGCGGGCGCGGGGGCACTAATGAAAAACTGTTTTTT. Protein sequence: CASSGRGGTNEKLFF.

The chain is built from TRBV2 and TRBJ2-3; 15 nucleotides match TRBD2. In germline, CDR1 is SNHLY, CDR2 FYNNEI. This CDR3 is 17 amino acids long. Trimming removed 2 bases from V and 2 bases from J; junction bases left unmatched: 2. CDR3 coding DNA: TGTGCCAGCAGTGAATGGACTAGCGGGAGGGCCACAGATACGCAGTATTTT. Residues: CASSEWTSGRATDTQYF. The whole variable domain, filled in from reference TRBV2 and TRBJ2-3, reads EPEVTQTPSHQVTQMGQEVILRCVPISNHLYFYWYRQILGQKVEFLVSFYNNEISEKSEIFDDQFSVERPDGSNFTLKIRSTKLEDSAMYFCASSEWTSGRATDTQYFGPGTRLTVL.

This clone was picked up a small number of times. This chain connects TRBV19 to TRBJ1-1, with D unresolved. V lost 4 bases and J lost 2, with 14 bases in between. CDR1 LNHDA and CDR2 SQIVND come from the germline V gene (reference sequence). The CDR3 sequence is 15 residues long. CDR3: CASSTKERTNTEAFF. The CDR3 DNA follows: TGTGCCAGTAGTACCAAAGAAAGGACTAACACTGAAGCTTTCTTT.